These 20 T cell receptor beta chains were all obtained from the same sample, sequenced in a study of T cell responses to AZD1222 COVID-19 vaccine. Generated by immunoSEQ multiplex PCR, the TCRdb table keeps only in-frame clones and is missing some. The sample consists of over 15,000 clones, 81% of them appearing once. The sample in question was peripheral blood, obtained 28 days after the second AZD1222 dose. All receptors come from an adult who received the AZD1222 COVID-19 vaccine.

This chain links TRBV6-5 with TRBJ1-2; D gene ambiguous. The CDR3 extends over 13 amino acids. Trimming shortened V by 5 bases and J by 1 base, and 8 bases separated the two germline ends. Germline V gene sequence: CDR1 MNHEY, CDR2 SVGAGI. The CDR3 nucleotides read TGTGCCAGCAGTAAAACAGTTAACTATGGCTACACCTTC. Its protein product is CASSKTVNYGYTF.

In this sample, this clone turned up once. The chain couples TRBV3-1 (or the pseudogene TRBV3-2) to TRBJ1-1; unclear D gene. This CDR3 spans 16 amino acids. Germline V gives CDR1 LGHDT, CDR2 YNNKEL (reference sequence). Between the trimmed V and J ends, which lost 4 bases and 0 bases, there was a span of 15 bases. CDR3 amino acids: CASSREMGTVNTEAFF. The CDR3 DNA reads TGTGCCAGCAGCCGGGAGATGGGCACGGTGAACACTGAAGCTTTCTTT.

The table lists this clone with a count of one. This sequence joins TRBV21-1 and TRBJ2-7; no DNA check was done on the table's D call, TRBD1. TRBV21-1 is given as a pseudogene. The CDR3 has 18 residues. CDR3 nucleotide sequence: TGTGCCAGCAGCCCCCAACCCCGGGACAGCCCGAGCTCCTACGAGCAGTACTTC. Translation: CASSPQPRDSPSSYEQYF.

The CDR3 loop reads CATSRETGGYGYTF. Written as DNA, the CDR3 is TGTGCCACCAGCAGAGAAACGGGCGGTTATGGCTACACCTTC. The J gene is TRBJ1-2, the V gene TRBV15; the D is unclear. The germline V gene encodes CDR1 LNHNV and CDR2 YYDKDF (reference sequence). The CDR3 spans 14 residues. Trimming cost V 0 bases and J 5 bases, with 10 bases left between them.

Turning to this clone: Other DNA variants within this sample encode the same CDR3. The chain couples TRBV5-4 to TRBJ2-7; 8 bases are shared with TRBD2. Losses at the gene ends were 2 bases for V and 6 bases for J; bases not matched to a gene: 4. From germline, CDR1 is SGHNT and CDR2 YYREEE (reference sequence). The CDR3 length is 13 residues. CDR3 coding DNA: TGTGCCAGCAGCTTAGGGAGCGGGAGCGAGCAGTACTTC. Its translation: CASSLGSGSEQYF.

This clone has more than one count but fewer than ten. The CDR3 is CASSPGQVPASTNEKLFF. Written as DNA, the CDR3 is TGTGCCAGCTCACCAGGACAGGTACCAGCTTCAACTAATGAAAAACTGTTTTTT. The genes are TRBV18 and TRBJ1-4; 7 bases align to TRBD1. The V and J ends lost 2 bases and 0 bases, in that order; junction bases with no gene match: 9. Germline CDR1 KGHSH, CDR2 LQKENI. The CDR3 spans 18 residues. Based on the CDR3 plus reference TRBV18 and TRBJ1-4, the full variable domain is NAGVMQNPRHLVRRRGQEARLRCSPMKGHSHVYWYRQLPEEGLKFMVYLQKENIIDESGMPKERFSAEFPKEGPSILRIQQVVRGDSAAYFCASSPGQVPASTNEKLFFGSGTQLSVL.

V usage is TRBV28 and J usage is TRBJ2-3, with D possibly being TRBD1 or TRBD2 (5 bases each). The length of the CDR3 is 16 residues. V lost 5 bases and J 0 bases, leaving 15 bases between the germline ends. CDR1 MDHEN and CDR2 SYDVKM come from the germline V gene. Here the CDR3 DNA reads TGTGCCAGCAGTATTCTCACCGGGACCAGCACAGATACGCAGTATTTT. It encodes CASSILTGTSTDTQYF.

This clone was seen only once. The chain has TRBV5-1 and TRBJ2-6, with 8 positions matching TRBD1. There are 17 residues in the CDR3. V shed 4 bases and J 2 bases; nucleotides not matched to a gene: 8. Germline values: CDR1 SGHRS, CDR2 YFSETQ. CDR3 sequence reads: CASSKGQGAAGANVLTF. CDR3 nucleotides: TGCGCCAGCAGCAAAGGACAGGGTGCTGCTGGGGCCAACGTCCTGACTTTC.

CDR3 nucleotide sequence: TGTGCCAGCAGCCCGAAGGGCTCCTATAATTCACCCCTCCACTTT. Protein sequence: CASSPKGSYNSPLHF. V is TRBV3-1 (or the pseudogene TRBV3-2) and J is TRBJ1-6; no clear D gene. The CDR3 is 15 residues long. Germline V gene sequence: CDR1 LGHDT, CDR2 YNNKEL (reference sequence). The germline V and J ends were trimmed by 4 bases and 0 bases, with 7 bases remaining between them.

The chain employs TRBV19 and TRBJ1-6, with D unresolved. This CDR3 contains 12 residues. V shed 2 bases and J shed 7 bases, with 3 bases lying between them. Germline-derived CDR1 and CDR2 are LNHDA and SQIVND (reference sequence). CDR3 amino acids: CASSIPNSPLHF. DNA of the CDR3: TGTGCCAGTAGTATACCGAATTCACCCCTCCACTTT.

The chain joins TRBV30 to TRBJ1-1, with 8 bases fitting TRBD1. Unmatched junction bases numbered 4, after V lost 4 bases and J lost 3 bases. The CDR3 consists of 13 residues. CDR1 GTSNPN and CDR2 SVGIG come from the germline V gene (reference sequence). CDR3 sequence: CAWNKDRDTEAFF. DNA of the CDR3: TGTGCCTGGAATAAGGACAGGGACACTGAAGCTTTCTTT. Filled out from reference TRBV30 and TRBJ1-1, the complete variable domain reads SQTIHQWPATLVQPVGSPLSLECTVEGTSNPNLYWYRQAAGRGLQLLFYSVGIGQISSEVPQNLSASRPQDRQFILSSKKLLLSDSGFYLCAWNKDRDTEAFFGQGTRLTVV.

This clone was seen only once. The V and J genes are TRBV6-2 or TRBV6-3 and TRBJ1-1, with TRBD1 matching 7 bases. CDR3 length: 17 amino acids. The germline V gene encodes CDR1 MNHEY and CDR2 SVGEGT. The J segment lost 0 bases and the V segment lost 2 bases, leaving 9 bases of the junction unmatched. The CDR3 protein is CASSYETGVVMNTEAFF. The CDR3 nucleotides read TGTGCCAGCAGTTACGAAACAGGGGTTGTGATGAACACTGAAGCTTTCTTT.

In nucleotides, the CDR3 is TGCGCCAGCAGCCATGACGCACGTCGAAATGAAAAACTGTTTTTT. It is translated as CASSHDARRNEKLFF. The chain combines TRBV4-3 with TRBJ1-4; D gene ambiguous. This CDR3 has 15 residues. Germline V lookup: CDR1 LGHNA, CDR2 YSLEER. Between the trimmed V and J ends, which lost 3 bases and 5 bases, there was a span of 13 bases.

This CDR3 is CASSSQGSSYYEQYF. The CDR3 coding sequence is TGTGCCAGCAGTTCTCAGGGGTCCTCTTACTACGAGCAGTACTTC. V is TRBV6-2 or TRBV6-3 and J is TRBJ2-7, with a tentative D call TRBD1 (6 bases). The CDR3 runs 15 residues. The ends were cut back, 4 bases at V and 3 bases at J, with 16 bases in the middle. Germline lookup yields CDR1 MNHEY and CDR2 SVGEGT.

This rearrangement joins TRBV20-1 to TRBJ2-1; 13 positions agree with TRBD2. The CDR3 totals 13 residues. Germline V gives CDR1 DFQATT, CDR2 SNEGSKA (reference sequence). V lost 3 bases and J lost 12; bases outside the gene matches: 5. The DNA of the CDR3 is TGCAGTGCTAGTCACCGGACTAGCGGGGGGCAGTTCTTC. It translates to CSASHRTSGGQFF.

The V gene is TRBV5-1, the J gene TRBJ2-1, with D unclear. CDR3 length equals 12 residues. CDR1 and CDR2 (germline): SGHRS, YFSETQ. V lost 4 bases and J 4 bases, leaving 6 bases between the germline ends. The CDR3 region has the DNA TGCGCCAGCAGCCTTGATTACAATGAGCAGTTCTTC. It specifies CASSLDYNEQFF.

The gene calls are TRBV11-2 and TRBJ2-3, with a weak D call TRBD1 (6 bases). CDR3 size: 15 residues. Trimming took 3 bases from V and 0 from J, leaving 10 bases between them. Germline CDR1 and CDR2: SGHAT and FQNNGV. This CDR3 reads CASSFTQGSTDTQYF. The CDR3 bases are TGTGCCAGCAGCTTCACGCAGGGGAGCACAGATACGCAGTATTTT.

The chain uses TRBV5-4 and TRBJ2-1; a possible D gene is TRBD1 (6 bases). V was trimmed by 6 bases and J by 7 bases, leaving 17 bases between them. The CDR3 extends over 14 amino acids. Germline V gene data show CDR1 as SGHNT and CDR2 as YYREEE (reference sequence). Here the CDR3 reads CASNPMGAWNEQFF. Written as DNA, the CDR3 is TGTGCCAGCAACCCAATGGGGGCCTGGAATGAGCAGTTCTTC. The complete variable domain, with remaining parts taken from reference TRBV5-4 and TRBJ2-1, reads ETGVTQSPTHLIKTRGQQVTLRCSSQSGHNTVSWYQQALGQGPQFIFQYYREEENGRGNFPPRFSGLQFPNYSSELNVNALELDDSALYLCASNPMGAWNEQFFGPGTRLTVL.

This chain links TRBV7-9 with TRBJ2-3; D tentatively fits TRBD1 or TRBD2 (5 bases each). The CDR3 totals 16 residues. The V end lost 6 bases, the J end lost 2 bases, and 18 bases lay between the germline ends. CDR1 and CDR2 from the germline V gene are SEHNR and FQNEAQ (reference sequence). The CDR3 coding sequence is TGTGCCAGCAGTCGCTGGGACCTCGCCACCACAGATACGCAGTATTTT. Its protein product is CASSRWDLATTDTQYF.

The CDR3 nucleotides are TGTGCCTGGAGTGTAGGAGGCGGGTTTAGGGGAGAGACCCAGTACTTC. It yields the protein CAWSVGGGFRGETQYF. The chain recombines TRBV30 with TRBJ2-5; either TRBD1 or TRBD2 may fit D (5 bases each). The germline V gene encodes CDR1 GTSNPN and CDR2 SVGIG (reference sequence). V was shortened by 0 bases and J by 4 bases, with 18 bases between the two germline ends. The CDR3 loop spans 16 amino acids.